Listed here are 11 T cell receptor beta chains from one sample, sequenced in a study of blood T cell repertoires in COVID-19. Assay: immunoSEQ multiplex PCR; the TCRdb copy retains only in-frame clones and omits some. The data hold 70,000 to 90,000 clones, with around 79% observed a single time. What was sequenced was peripheral blood. All receptors derive from a human donor in a cohort sampled during active COVID-19.

The chain joins TRBV5-6 to TRBJ2-7; TRBD1 might be the D (6 bases). With 3 bases removed from V and 1 base from J, the gap between germline ends came to 14 bases. In germline, CDR1 is SGHDT, CDR2 YYEEEE. The CDR3 has 15 amino acids. The DNA of the CDR3 is TGTGCCAGCAGCTACTCCGGGACACTATCCTACGAGCAGTACGTC. Its protein product is CASSYSGTLSYEQYV.

This clone was counted a single time. J is TRBJ2-3 and V is TRBV11-3, with a weak D call TRBD2 (6 bases). The CDR3 has 16 amino acids. Looked up from germline, CDR1 is SGHNT and CDR2 is YENEEA. Trimming took 1 base from V and 2 from J, leaving 13 bases between them. CDR3 coding DNA: TGTGCCAGCAGCTTAGGAGTTGGCGGGAACACAGATACGCAGTATTTT. Translation gives CASSLGVGGNTDTQYF.

V and J are TRBV5-1 and TRBJ1-2, with 7 bases identical to TRBD1. Germline CDR1 and CDR2: SGHRS and YFSETQ. The CDR3 is made up of 14 amino acids. J was trimmed by 4 bases and V by 2 bases; bases with no gene match: 5. The CDR3 spells CASSLGTVGYGYTF. In DNA form, the CDR3 reads TGCGCCAGCAGCTTAGGGACAGTGGGCTATGGCTACACCTTC. Full variable domain (rest looked up from reference TRBV5-1 and TRBJ1-2): KAGVTQTPRYLIKTRGQQVTLSCSPISGHRSVSWYQQTPGQGLQFLFEYFSETQRNKGNFPGRFSGRQFSNSRSEMNVSTLELGDSALYLCASSLGTVGYGYTFGSGTRLTVV.

The V call is TRBV19, the J call TRBJ2-3; TRBD2 is a possible D gene (6 bases). The CDR3 contains 16 residues. The V end lost 1 base, the J end lost 0 bases, and 11 bases lay between the germline ends. Germline V gives CDR1 LNHDA, CDR2 SQIVND (reference sequence). The CDR3 sequence is CASSIGAGTSTDTQYF. CDR3 coding DNA: TGTGCCAGTAGTATAGGGGCCGGGACTAGCACAGATACGCAGTATTTT.

In this sample, this clone turned up once. The identical CDR3 is also encoded by other nucleotide sequences in the sample. The rearrangement joins TRBV3-1 (or the pseudogene TRBV3-2) to TRBJ1-6; a weak D match, TRBD1 (5 bases). The CDR3 is made up of 14 amino acids. Germline CDR1 reads LGHDT; CDR2 reads YNNKEL (reference sequence). The V and J ends lost 1 base and 13 bases respectively, with 14 bases between them. The CDR3 is CASSQGGRGSPLHF. DNA for the CDR3: TGTGCCAGCAGCCAAGGGGGAAGGGGTTCGCCCCTCCACTTT.

V gene TRBV7-9 combines with J gene TRBJ1-2, with 7 bases matching TRBD1. The junction had 3 bases not matched to a gene; V was cut back by 6 bases and J by 2 bases. The CDR3 is made up of 13 amino acids. Per germline, CDR1 SEHNR and CDR2 FQNEAQ (reference sequence). The CDR3 spells CASSMTGNYGYTF. CDR3 sequence (DNA): TGTGCCAGCAGTATGACAGGGAACTATGGCTACACCTTC.

A word on this clone: An end of the junction does not agree with germline; a read error may underlie this. The chain couples TRBV9 to TRBJ2-2; either TRBD1 or TRBD2 may fit D (7 bases each). Germline loops: CDR1 SGDLS, CDR2 YYNGEE. CDR3 size: 13 residues. DNA for the CDR3: TGTGCCCGCAGGGGGGAGGGGACCGGGGAGCTGTTTTTT. Residues: CARRGEGTGELFF.

The J gene is TRBJ2-3, the V gene TRBV5-1; no definite D call. The CDR3 has 15 residues. From germline, CDR1 is SGHRS and CDR2 YFSETQ. V dropped 0 bases and J dropped 1 base, with 9 bases sitting between them. CDR3: CASSLVTSRTDTQYF. The CDR3 nucleotides read TGCGCCAGCAGCTTGGTTACCAGTCGCACAGATACGCAGTATTTT.

This chain connects TRBV2 to TRBJ2-5, with TRBD2 matching over 10 bases. This CDR3 has 15 amino acids. Germline CDR1 SNHLY, CDR2 FYNNEI. After removal of 6 bases from V and 1 base from J, the junction contained 5 bases not matched to a gene. CDR3 sequence (DNA): TGTGCCAGCAGGGTCCGGACTAGCGGCCAAGAGACCCAGTACTTC. Its translation is CASRVRTSGQETQYF. Complete variable domain (other parts from reference TRBV2 and TRBJ2-5): EPEVTQTPSHQVTQMGQEVILRCVPISNHLYFYWYRQILGQKVEFLVSFYNNEISEKSEIFDDQFSVERPDGSNFTLKIRSTKLEDSAMYFCASRVRTSGQETQYFGPGTRLLVL.

V gene TRBV6-5 combines with J gene TRBJ1-2; D ambiguous. The CDR3 totals 14 residues. Trimming cost V 5 bases and J 1 base, with 11 bases left between them. Germline lookup yields CDR1 MNHEY and CDR2 SVGAGI. The CDR3 nucleotides read TGTGCCAGCAGTCCCGAGGGTTTTAACTATGGCTACACCTTC. This translates into CASSPEGFNYGYTF.

This clone occurred once. Its ends do not fully match the called genes, so a read error is possible. V is TRBV14 and J is TRBJ2-1; TRBD2 might be the D (5 bases). The length of the CDR3 is 17 residues. Germline V lookup: CDR1 SGHDN, CDR2 FVKESK. CDR3 bases: TGTGCCAGCAGCCAAGTCGGCGGGCACAGCTCCCACAATGAGCAGTTCTTC. It yields the protein CASSQVGGHSSHNEQFF.